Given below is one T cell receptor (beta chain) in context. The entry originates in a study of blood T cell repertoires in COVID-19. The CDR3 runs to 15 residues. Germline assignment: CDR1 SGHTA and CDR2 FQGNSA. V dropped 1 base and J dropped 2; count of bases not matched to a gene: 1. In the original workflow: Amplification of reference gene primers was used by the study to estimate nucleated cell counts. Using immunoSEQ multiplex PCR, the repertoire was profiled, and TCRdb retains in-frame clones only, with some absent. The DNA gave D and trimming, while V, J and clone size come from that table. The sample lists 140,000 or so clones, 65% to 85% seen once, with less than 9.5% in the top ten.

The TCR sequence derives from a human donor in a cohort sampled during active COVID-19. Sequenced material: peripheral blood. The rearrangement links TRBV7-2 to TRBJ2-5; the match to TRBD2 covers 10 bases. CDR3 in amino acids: CASSLVAGGQETQYF. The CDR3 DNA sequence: TGTGCCAGCAGCTTAGTAGCGGGGGGACAAGAGACCCAGTACTTC. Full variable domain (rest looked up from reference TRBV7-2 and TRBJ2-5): GAGVSQSPSNKVTEKGKDVELRCDPISGHTALYWYRQSLGQGLEFLIYFQGNSAPDKSGLPSDRFSAERTGGSVSTLTIQRTQQEDSAVYLCASSLVAGGQETQYFGPGTRLLVL.